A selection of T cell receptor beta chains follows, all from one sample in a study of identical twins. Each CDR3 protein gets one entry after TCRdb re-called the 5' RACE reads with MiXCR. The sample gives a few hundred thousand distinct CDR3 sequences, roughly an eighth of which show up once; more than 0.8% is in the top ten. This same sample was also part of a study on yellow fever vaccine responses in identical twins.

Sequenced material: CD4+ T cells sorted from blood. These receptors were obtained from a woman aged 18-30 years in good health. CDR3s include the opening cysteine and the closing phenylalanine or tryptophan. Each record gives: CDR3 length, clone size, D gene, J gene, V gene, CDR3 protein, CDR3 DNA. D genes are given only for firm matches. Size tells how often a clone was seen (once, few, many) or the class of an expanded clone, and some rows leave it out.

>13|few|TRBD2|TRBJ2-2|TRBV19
CASRTSGSGELFF
TGTGCCAGTAGGACTAGCGGGAGCGGGGAGCTGTTTTTT
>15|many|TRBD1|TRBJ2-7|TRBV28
CASTETGGSSYEQYF
TGTGCCAGCACCGAGACAGGGGGCAGTTCCTACGAGCAGTACTTC
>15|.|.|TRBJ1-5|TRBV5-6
CASSFGAGRDQPQHF
TGTGCCAGCAGCTTTGGGGCAGGGCGGGATCAGCCCCAGCATTTT
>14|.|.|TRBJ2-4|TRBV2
CASREALAKNIQYF
TGTGCCAGCCGCGAGGCCCTAGCCAAAAACATTCAGTACTTC
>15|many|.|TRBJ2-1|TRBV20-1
CSARGLRDQGREQFF
TGCAGTGCTAGAGGACTCCGGGACCAGGGGCGTGAGCAGTTCTTC
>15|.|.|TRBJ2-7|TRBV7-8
CASCTALDRSYEQYF
TGTGCCAGCTGTACGGCCCTCGACAGGAGCTACGAGCAGTACTTC
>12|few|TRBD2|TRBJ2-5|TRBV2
CASSEDQRGPAF
TGTGCCAGCAGTGAAGACCAGCGGGGCCCTGCATTC
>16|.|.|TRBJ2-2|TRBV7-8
CASSLSPLGNTGELFF
TGTGCCAGCAGCTTATCTCCCTTAGGAAACACCGGGGAGCTGTTTTTT
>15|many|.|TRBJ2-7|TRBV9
CASSVGPGPSYEQYF
TGTGCCAGCAGCGTAGGGCCGGGACCCTCCTACGAGCAGTACTTC
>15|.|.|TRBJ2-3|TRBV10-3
CAISEGRESTDTQYF
TGTGCCATCAGTGAGGGAAGGGAGAGCACAGATACGCAGTATTTT
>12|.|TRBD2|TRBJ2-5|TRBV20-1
CSAGGGQETQYF
TGCAGTGCCGGGGGGGGCCAAGAGACCCAGTACTTC
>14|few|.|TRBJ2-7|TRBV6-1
CASTLGQATYEQYF
TGTGCCAGCACGCTCGGGCAGGCCACCTACGAGCAGTACTTC
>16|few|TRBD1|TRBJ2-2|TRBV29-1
CSVSRSGQGRGGELFF
TGCAGCGTCTCACGGAGTGGACAGGGTAGGGGCGGGGAGCTGTTTTTT
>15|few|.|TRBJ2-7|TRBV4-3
CASSQDGPGDSEQYF
TGCGCCAGCAGCCAAGATGGGCCGGGGGATTCCGAGCAGTACTTC
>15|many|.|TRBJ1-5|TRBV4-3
CASSLQGGGNQPQHF
TGCGCCAGCAGCCTTCAGGGAGGCGGCAATCAGCCCCAGCATTTT
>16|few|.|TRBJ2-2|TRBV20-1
CSAVNQGGGRAGELFF
TGCAGTGCCGTAAACCAAGGGGGGGGAAGGGCCGGGGAGCTGTTTTTT
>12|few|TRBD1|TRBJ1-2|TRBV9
CASSHTGDGYTF
TGTGCCAGCAGCCACACAGGGGATGGCTACACCTTC
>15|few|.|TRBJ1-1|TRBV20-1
CSATVGQGMNTEAFF
TGCAGTGCAACCGTCGGGCAGGGGATGAACACTGAAGCTTTCTTT
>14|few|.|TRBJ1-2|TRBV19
CASRTDRSNYGYTF
TGTGCCAGTAGGACGGACAGATCTAACTATGGCTACACCTTC
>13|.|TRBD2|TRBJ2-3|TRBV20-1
CSARRTSGDTQYF
TGCAGTGCTAGGCGCACTAGCGGCGATACGCAGTATTTT
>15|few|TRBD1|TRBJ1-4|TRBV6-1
CASSAHRDSNEKLFF
TGTGCCAGCAGTGCACACCGGGACAGTAATGAAAAACTGTTTTTT
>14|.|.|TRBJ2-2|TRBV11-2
CASRKASNTGELFF
TGTGCCAGCAGGAAGGCTTCGAACACCGGGGAGCTGTTTTTT
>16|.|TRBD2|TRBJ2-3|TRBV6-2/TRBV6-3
CASSYLASGPTDTQYF
TGTGCCAGCAGTTATCTGGCTAGCGGTCCCACAGATACGCAGTATTTT
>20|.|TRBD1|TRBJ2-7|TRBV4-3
CASSQGLPSAQGLLSYEQYF
TGCGCCAGCAGCCAAGGACTACCTAGTGCACAGGGGCTGTTAAGCTACGAGCAGTACTTT
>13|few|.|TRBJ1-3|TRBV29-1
CSVDDVSGNTIYF
TGCAGCGTTGACGACGTGTCTGGAAACACCATATATTTT
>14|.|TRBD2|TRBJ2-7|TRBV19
CASSGLAGSYEQYF
TGTGCCAGTAGTGGGCTAGCGGGTTCCTACGAGCAGTACTTC
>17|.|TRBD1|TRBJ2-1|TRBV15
CATSRDDRGQYYNEQFF
TGTGCCACCAGCAGAGATGATAGGGGACAGTACTACAATGAGCAGTTCTTC
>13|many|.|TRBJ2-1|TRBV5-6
CASSLVQGNEQFF
TGTGCCAGCAGCTTGGTTCAGGGGAATGAGCAGTTCTTC
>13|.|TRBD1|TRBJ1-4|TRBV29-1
CSVLDREVEKLFF
TGCAGCGTCTTAGACAGGGAGGTAGAAAAACTGTTTTTT
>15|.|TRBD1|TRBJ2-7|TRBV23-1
CASSAGTGKGNEQYF
TGCGCCAGCAGTGCCGGGACAGGGAAGGGCAACGAGCAGTACTTC
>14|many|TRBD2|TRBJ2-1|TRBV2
CASSPRTSGYEQFF
TGTGCCAGCAGTCCAAGGACTAGCGGGTATGAGCAGTTCTTC
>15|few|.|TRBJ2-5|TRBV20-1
CSASHLLMGQETQYF
TGCAGTGCTTCGCACCTCTTGATGGGCCAAGAGACCCAGTACTTC